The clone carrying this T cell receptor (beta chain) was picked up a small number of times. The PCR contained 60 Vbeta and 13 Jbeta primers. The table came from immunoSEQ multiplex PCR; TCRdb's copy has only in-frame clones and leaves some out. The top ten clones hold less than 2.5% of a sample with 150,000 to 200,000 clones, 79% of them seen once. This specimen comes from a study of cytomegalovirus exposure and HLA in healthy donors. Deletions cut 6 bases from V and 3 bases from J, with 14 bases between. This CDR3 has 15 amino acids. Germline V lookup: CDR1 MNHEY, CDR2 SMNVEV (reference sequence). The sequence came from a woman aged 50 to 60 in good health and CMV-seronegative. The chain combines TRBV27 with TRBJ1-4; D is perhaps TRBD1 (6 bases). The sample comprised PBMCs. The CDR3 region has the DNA TGTGCCAGCAGCCTACGGGGGGCCCCTAATGAAAAACTGTTTTTT. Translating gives CASSLRGAPNEKLFF.